The present T cell receptor beta chain was sequenced within a study of radiation and T cells in renal cell carcinoma. Overall study findings and caveats: Top tumor clonotypes rose in blood 2 weeks post-radiation, then contracted.

The germline V gene has CDR1 MRHNA and CDR2 SNTAGT. The CDR3 has 13 residues. The V end was cut by 2 bases, the J end by 0 bases, with 4 bases between. Time point noted: blood 4 weeks post-SBRT, at nephrectomy. Stated treatment: 15 Gy SBRT to primary tumor, nephrectomy 4 weeks later. Nephrectomy followed 15 Gy stereotactic body radiation by 4 weeks. After SBRT, blood was collected at 2 and 4 weeks, plus baseline. Clones were sequenced by immunoSEQ multiplex PCR, and TCRdb holds only the in-frame ones, with some missing. The sample carries over 120,000 clones, 75% to 90% recorded once. This clone has only a few counts. The antigen is not known.

This material consisted of blood, taken from a patient whose treatment included radiotherapy and nephrectomy. The source is a woman in her forties or fifties with renal cell carcinoma. The chain recombines TRBV6-4 with TRBJ1-1; no clear D. The DNA for the CDR3 is TGTGCCAGCAGTGACAACGTGAACACTGAAGCTTTCTTT. Translation: CASSDNVNTEAFF.